This is a list of T cell receptor beta chains from one sample in a study of shared clonotypes between healthy human individuals. Produced via immunoSEQ multiplex PCR; TCRdb's table is partial and in-frame only. The sample has about 1 million clones; more than 65% are singletons. Input material: memory CD4+ T cells sorted from blood. Receptors were obtained from a man younger than 35 in good health. The CDR3 runs from the conserved cysteine through the conserved F or W. The D gene is left open where the match is weak. Expanded clones are given a class, and other clones once, few, many or no size at all.

>TRBV6-5|TRBJ1-6|few|.
TGTGCCAGCAGTTACACGACCGGGTCGAATTCACCCCTCCACTTT
CASSYTTGSNSPLHF
>TRBV5-1|TRBJ2-3|.|.
TGCGCCAGCAGGGAGCGGACCACAGATACGCAGTATTTT
CASRERTTDTQYF
>TRBV27|TRBJ2-2|.|.
TGTGCCAGCAGGCGCCAGGGGGGCACCGGGGAGCTGTTTTTT
CASRRQGGTGELFF
>TRBV6-1|TRBJ2-3|.|.
TGTGCCAGCAGTGCACAGGGTGGTACGCAGTATTTT
CASSAQGGTQYF
>TRBV5-1|TRBJ1-4|.|.
TGCGCCAGCAGCTTGGGCAGGGGAGGTGAAAAACTGTTTTTT
CASSLGRGGEKLFF
>TRBV5-1|TRBJ1-1|.|TRBD1
TGCGCCAGCAGCTCTTCAGGGGGCGTCACTGAAGCTTTCTTT
CASSSSGGVTEAFF
>TRBV6-1|TRBJ2-2|.|.
TGTGCCAGCAGGCGGCAGATGAACACCGGGGAGCTGTTTTTT
CASRRQMNTGELFF
>TRBV5-1|TRBJ1-2|.|.
TGCGCCAGCAGCTCGACAACTACAACGGGTGCCTATGGCTACACCTTC
CASSSTTTTGAYGYTF
>TRBV7-3|TRBJ2-3|.|.
TGTGCCAGCAGCTTAATTATGGGGACCGGCACAGATACGCAGTATTTT
CASSLIMGTGTDTQYF
>TRBV10-3|TRBJ2-7|once|TRBD1
TGTGCCACCACCCCGGGACAGGGTGATTACGAGCAGTACTTC
CATTPGQGDYEQYF
>TRBV6-1|TRBJ1-6|many|.
TGTGCCAGCAGTGAATACTCCTATAATTCACCCCTCCACTTT
CASSEYSYNSPLHF
>TRBV6-6|TRBJ1-2|.|.
TGTGCCATCCACTCCGCCGGCAGGGCTAATGATGGCTACACCTTC
CAIHSAGRANDGYTF
>TRBV7-8|TRBJ2-7|once|TRBD2
TGTGCCAGCAGCCAGACTAGCGGGGGGATTTTCTCCTACGAGCAGTACTTC
CASSQTSGGIFSYEQYF
>TRBV10-2|TRBJ2-2|.|.
TGCGCCAGCAGTGGTGATTTGATCGGGGAGCTGTTTTTT
CASSGDLIGELFF
>TRBV7-9|TRBJ1-3|.|TRBD1
TGTGCCAGCAGCTTAACGAGCCCGGACAGGGGACGAAACACCATATATTTT
CASSLTSPDRGRNTIYF
>TRBV5-1|TRBJ2-7|.|TRBD1
TGCGCCAGCAGCTTGGCACCGGGACAGGGGTCATACGAGCAGTACTTC
CASSLAPGQGSYEQYF
>TRBV28|TRBJ1-4|.|TRBD1
TGTGCCAGCATCGGGACAGGGCAGGGCGAAAAACTGTTTTTT
CASIGTGQGEKLFF
>TRBV2|TRBJ1-1|many|.
TGTGCCAGCTGGTCGATGAACACTGAAGCTTTCTTT
CASWSMNTEAFF
>TRBV12-5|TRBJ2-2|.|.
TGTGCTAGTGGTTCGGGACCCCCGACCGGGGAGCTGTTTTTT
CASGSGPPTGELFF
>TRBV7-9|TRBJ2-1|many|TRBD1
TGTGCCAGCAGAACGCATTCAGGGGGCGGTGAGCAGTTCTTC
CASRTHSGGGEQFF
>TRBV29-1|TRBJ2-3|.|TRBD1
TGCAGCGTTGAAGAAGGGGACAGGGCCCCAGATACGCAGTATTTT
CSVEEGDRAPDTQYF
>TRBV11-2|TRBJ1-1|.|TRBD1
TGTGCCAGCAGCTTTTGGGGACAGGGAAATGAAGCTTTCTTT
CASSFWGQGNEAFF
>TRBV4-2|TRBJ2-1|.|.
TGTGCCAGCAGCCAGGCTGGGGTTGGTGAGCAGTTCTTC
CASSQAGVGEQFF
>TRBV18|TRBJ2-7|.|TRBD1
TGTGCCAGCTCACCACTGGACAGGAGCAACGAGCAGTACTTC
CASSPLDRSNEQYF
>TRBV29-1|TRBJ2-1|.|.
TGCAGCGTTGTCCGAGGGACGGGCTACAATGAGCAGTTCTTC
CSVVRGTGYNEQFF
>TRBV5-1|TRBJ2-7|.|TRBD1
TGCGCCAGCACTATTGCAACAGGGGGGCCTTCCTACGAGCAGTACTTC
CASTIATGGPSYEQYF
>TRBV27|TRBJ1-1|few|TRBD1
TGTGCCAGGACAGGGGGCTCGTCTGGTGAAGCTTTCTTT
CARTGGSSGEAFF
>TRBV19|TRBJ1-5|.|.
TGTGCCAGTAGTACTATAAATCAGCCCCAGCATTTT
CASSTINQPQHF
>TRBV30|TRBJ1-6|.|.
TGTGCCTGGAGTGTGCTCAGGGGAAATTCACCCCTCCACTTT
CAWSVLRGNSPLHF
>TRBV10-2|TRBJ2-7|few|.
TGCGCCAGCAGTGAGGCCCCAACCTACGAGCAGTACTTC
CASSEAPTYEQYF
>TRBV7-2|TRBJ1-2|few|.
TGTGCCAGCAGCTTAGCGCTGGCTACTTTTGGAGCTAACTATGGCTACACCTTC
CASSLALATFGANYGYTF
>TRBV9|TRBJ1-3|.|TRBD1
TGTGCCAGCAGCGTAGGACAGGGATATGGAAACACCATATATTTT
CASSVGQGYGNTIYF
>TRBV5-6|TRBJ2-7|.|TRBD1
TGTGCCAGCAGCTTGCCAAGACAGGGGCGCAGCCACGAGCAGTACTTC
CASSLPRQGRSHEQYF
>TRBV6-1|TRBJ2-5|.|.
TGTGCCGGGGGATTTTGGGGTACAGAGACCCAGTACTTC
CAGGFWGTETQYF
>TRBV19|TRBJ2-1|once|TRBD1
TGTGCCAGTAGTACGAAACGGGGACAGTCCTACAATGAGCAGTTCTTC
CASSTKRGQSYNEQFF
>TRBV11-2|TRBJ2-7|.|.
TGTGCCAGCAGCTCATGGACAGACTACGAGCAGTACTTC
CASSSWTDYEQYF
>TRBV6-5|TRBJ1-2|many|.
TGTGCCAGCAGTTACTCGGGGGAGGGTAACTATGGCTACACCTTC
CASSYSGEGNYGYTF
>TRBV6-5|TRBJ2-7|.|TRBD1
TGTGCCAGCACGAGGGGGACAGATCCCTACGAGCAGTACTTC
CASTRGTDPYEQYF
>TRBV10-3|TRBJ1-1|.|.
TGTGCCATCAGTGAGCGATCTATGAACACTGAAGCTTTCTTT
CAISERSMNTEAFF
>TRBV18|TRBJ1-5|.|.
TGTGCCAGCTCACCAGAGGGCAATCAGCCCCAGCATTTT
CASSPEGNQPQHF
>TRBV5-1|TRBJ1-6|.|.
TGCGCCAGCAGCACGGATCGCGGTTCACCCCTCCACTTT
CASSTDRGSPLHF
>TRBV6-1|TRBJ2-5|.|.
TGTGCCAGCAGCCTACAGGGACGCCAAGAGACCCAGTACTTC
CASSLQGRQETQYF
>TRBV7-2|TRBJ2-5|.|TRBD2
TGTGCCAGCAGCTTAAACGGGGGGAAAGAGACCCAGTACTTC
CASSLNGGKETQYF
>TRBV29-1|TRBJ1-3|.|.
TGCAGCGTGTTGGGGGGATCTGGAAACACCATATATTTT
CSVLGGSGNTIYF
>TRBV30|TRBJ1-2|.|TRBD1
TGTGCCTGGAGTGTAAACAGGGGTAGGAGTGGCTACACCTTC
CAWSVNRGRSGYTF
>TRBV5-1|TRBJ1-2|.|TRBD1
TGCGCCAGCAGCTCGACCGGGACAGGGGGCTACACCTTC
CASSSTGTGGYTF
>TRBV19|TRBJ2-2|.|.
TGTGCCAGTAGTATACCGTTGGACTCCGGGGAGCTGTTTTTT
CASSIPLDSGELFF
>TRBV28|TRBJ1-1|.|.
TGTGCCAGCAGTTTATATCTAAGGGACACTGAAGCTTTCTTT
CASSLYLRDTEAFF